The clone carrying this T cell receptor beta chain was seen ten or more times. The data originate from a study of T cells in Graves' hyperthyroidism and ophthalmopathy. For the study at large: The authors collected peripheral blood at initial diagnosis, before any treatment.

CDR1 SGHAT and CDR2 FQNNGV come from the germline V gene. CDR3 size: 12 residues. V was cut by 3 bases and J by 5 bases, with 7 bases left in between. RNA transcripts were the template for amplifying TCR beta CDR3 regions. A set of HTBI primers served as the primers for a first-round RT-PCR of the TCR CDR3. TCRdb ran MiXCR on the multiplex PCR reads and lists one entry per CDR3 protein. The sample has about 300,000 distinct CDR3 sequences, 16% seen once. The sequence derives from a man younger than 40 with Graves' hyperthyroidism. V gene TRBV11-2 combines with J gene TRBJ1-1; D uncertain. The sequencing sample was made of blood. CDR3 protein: CASSFLGTEAFF. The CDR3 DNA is TGTGCCAGCAGCTTTCTGGGGACTGAAGCTTTCTTT.